The 17 T cell receptor beta chains in this list originate from one sample, sequenced in a study of neurological immune-mediated disorders. Specified time point: longitudinal time-point 2. One entry per CDR3 protein, called by TCRdb with MiXCR from the 5' RACE reads. The sample contains fewer than 40,000 distinct CDR3 sequences, more than 10% of which appear only once. The sample comprised PBMCs. These TCRs come from a woman aged 40-49 years in good health.

This clonotype was seen many times. The rearrangement links TRBV5-1 to TRBJ2-4; 9 positions match TRBD1. V trimming: 6 bases; J trimming: 7 bases; junction bases outside the gene matches: 8. There are 14 residues in the CDR3. In germline, CDR1 is SGHRS, CDR2 YFSETQ. CDR3 sequence reads: CASKLSGTGNIQYF. In DNA, the CDR3 is TGCGCCAGCAAGTTATCCGGGACAGGGAACATTCAGTACTTC.

This clonotype was counted at least ten times. The gene calls are TRBV29-1 and TRBJ2-1; the D gene is possibly TRBD2 (6 bases). Trimming cost V 4 bases and J 7 bases, with 14 bases left between them. This CDR3 has 13 residues. CDR1 is SQVTM and CDR2 is ANQGSEA in the germline V gene. The CDR3 here is CSVASTGGNEQFF. CDR3 nucleotides: TGCAGCGTTGCTTCTACAGGAGGGAATGAGCAGTTCTTC.

This clonotype was picked up many times. V is TRBV4-3 and J is TRBJ1-2; D gene ambiguous. Germline loops: CDR1 LGHNA, CDR2 YSLEER. This CDR3 spans 15 amino acids. Trimming removed 0 bases from V and 0 bases from J, with 8 bases in between. CDR3 in amino acids: CASSQDLDANYGYTF. In DNA, the CDR3 is TGCGCCAGCAGCCAAGACTTAGACGCTAACTATGGCTACACCTTC.

This clonotype was counted ten times or more. J is TRBJ1-2 and V is TRBV25-1; TRBD1 matches 7 bases. The junction had 7 bases not matched to a gene; V was cut back by 4 bases and J by 5 bases. The CDR3 runs 14 residues. Germline V CDR1 and CDR2: MGHDK, SYGVNS. Here the CDR3 DNA reads TGTGCCAGCAGTGCTCCGGACAGGACTTATGGCTACACCTTC. It yields the protein CASSAPDRTYGYTF.

This clonotype was counted ten times or more. This rearrangement joins TRBV20-1 to TRBJ2-5; D assignment may be TRBD1 or TRBD2 (5 bases each). The germline gives CDR1 DFQATT, CDR2 SNEGSKA (reference sequence). This CDR3 is built from 13 residues. V dropped 4 bases and J dropped 5 bases, with 14 bases sitting between them. CDR3 nucleotide sequence: TGCAGTGCTATTGGACCGTGGGGGGAGACCCAGTACTTC. Translating gives CSAIGPWGETQYF.

This clonotype qualifies as medium-sized (0.01 to 0.1%). CDR3: CASSWVNTEAFF. In DNA, the CDR3 is TGTGCCAGCTCTTGGGTTAACACTGAAGCTTTCTTT. This rearrangement joins TRBV12-3 or TRBV12-4 to TRBJ1-1; D is undetermined. The CDR3 length is 12 residues. Trimming stripped 8 bases from V and 2 bases from J, with 9 bases between.

In its sample, this clonotype was seen many times. The chain uses TRBV29-1 and TRBJ2-7; tentative D call: TRBD1 (5 bases). V dropped 4 bases and J dropped 0 bases, with 10 bases sitting between them. CDR1 and CDR2 (germline): SQVTM, ANQGSEA. This CDR3 has 13 residues. The CDR3 sequence is CSVAGYNSYEQYF. DNA of the CDR3: TGCAGCGTTGCAGGGTATAACTCCTACGAGCAGTACTTC.

The chain has TRBV2 and TRBJ1-1, with D uncertain. This CDR3 comprises 14 residues. Trimming stripped 6 bases from V and 3 bases from J, with 14 bases between. Germline V gene data show CDR1 as SNHLY and CDR2 as FYNNEI. The DNA of the CDR3 is TGTGCCAGCAGCGCCTGGGTTGAGTACACTGAAGCTTTCTTT. It translates to CASSAWVEYTEAFF.

This chain connects TRBV7-2 to TRBJ2-3, with 10 nucleotides matching TRBD2. Trimming took 9 bases from V and 2 from J; bases not matched to a gene: 11. The CDR3 consists of 16 residues. Germline-derived CDR1 and CDR2 are SGHTA and FQGNSA. Here the CDR3 reads CARSTQRGGHTDTQYF. Here the CDR3 DNA reads TGTGCCAGAAGCACCCAGCGGGGGGGCCACACAGATACGCAGTATTTT.

This clonotype was seen many times. This chain connects TRBV20-1 to TRBJ2-1; no firm D call. The CDR3 length is 14 residues. Trimming removed 1 base at V and 5 bases at J, with 12 bases between. Germline CDR1 is DFQATT and CDR2 is SNEGSKA (reference sequence). The CDR3 bases are TGCAGTGCTAGAGTGGTTTGGCCCCACAATGAGCAGTTCTTC. Amino acid sequence: CSARVVWPHNEQFF.

As concerns this clonotype: A much larger clonotype is one base distant, so this may be a read error. The CDR3 spells CVRGPRGRTYEQYF. The DNA for the CDR3 is TGTGTCCGGGGGCCCCGGGGGCGTACCTACGAGCAGTACTTC. V usage is TRBV6-1 and J usage is TRBJ2-7; tentatively, D is TRBD1 or TRBD2 (6 bases each). Germline V gene sequence: CDR1 MNHNS, CDR2 SASEGT. This CDR3 has 14 residues.

The chain combines TRBV6-2 or TRBV6-3 with TRBJ2-5, with 7 bases lining up with TRBD2. The CDR3 length is 20 residues. Trimming removed 5 bases from V and 0 bases from J; junction bases left unmatched: 21. CDR1 and CDR2 (germline): MNHEY, SVGEGT. The CDR3 region is CASSLLFYWRGSGDQETQYF. Here the CDR3 DNA reads TGTGCCAGCAGTCTCCTCTTTTACTGGCGGGGGTCCGGAGACCAAGAGACCCAGTACTTC.

In its sample, this clonotype was seen many times. The chain joins TRBV20-1 to TRBJ2-5; TRBD2 might be the D (8 bases). V shed 5 bases and J shed 4 bases, with 17 bases lying between them. Germline loops: CDR1 DFQATT, CDR2 SNEGSKA (reference sequence). This CDR3 spans 14 amino acids. Here the CDR3 reads CSAREGARGETQYF. In DNA, the CDR3 is TGCAGTGCTCGGGAGGGGGCGCGAGGAGAGACCCAGTACTTC.

This clonotype was counted many times. V and J are TRBV5-6 and TRBJ1-3; D is unresolved. CDR3 length: 12 amino acids. CDR1 and CDR2 from the germline V gene are SGHDT and YYEEEE. Trimming removed 1 base at V and 4 bases at J, with 3 bases between. DNA for the CDR3: TGTGCCAGCAGCTTGAGCGGAAACACCATATATTTT. Residues: CASSLSGNTIYF.

This clonotype came up many times. V and J are TRBV18 and TRBJ1-2, with TRBD1 as a possible D gene (5 bases). CDR1 and CDR2 from the germline V gene are KGHSH and LQKENI. The CDR3 is 16 residues long. V shed 3 bases and J shed 3 bases, with 17 bases lying between them. The CDR3 loop is CASSPSATGTDYGYTF. CDR3 DNA: TGTGCCAGCTCACCCAGTGCAACGGGGACGGACTATGGCTACACCTTC.

This rearrangement joins TRBV30 to TRBJ2-3, with a tentative D call TRBD2 (5 bases). CDR1 GTSNPN and CDR2 SVGIG come from the germline V gene (reference sequence). Trimming shortened V by 1 base and J by 7 bases, and 12 bases separated the two germline ends. The CDR3 consists of 13 residues. The CDR3 nucleotides read TGTGCCTGGAGTGGGATTAACGGGAATACGCAGTATTTT. It is translated as CAWSGINGNTQYF.

This clonotype was recorded at least ten times. The V gene is TRBV5-5, the J gene TRBJ1-2, with 9 bases matching TRBD1. V lost 3 bases and J lost 3; bases outside the gene matches: 6. The CDR3 consists of 15 residues. Germline values: CDR1 SGHKS, CDR2 YYEKEE (reference sequence). The CDR3 spells CASSSEGTGHYGYTF. The CDR3 DNA sequence: TGTGCCAGCAGCTCGGAGGGGACAGGGCACTATGGCTACACCTTC.